This T cell receptor (beta chain) comes out of a study of regulatory T cells in long-lasting Graves disease (TCRdb year 2021). Regarding the research as a whole: Newly diagnosed Graves' disease patients had taken antithyroid drugs for less than 3 months. Peripheral blood TCR sequencing and RNA sequencing compared persistent Graves' disease patients with newly diagnosed Graves' disease patients. The study was conducted in China and was registered as a clinical trial. TCR sequencing covered around 13 persistent and approximately 20 newly diagnosed Graves' disease patients, 33 samples in total. General study outcomes and caveats: A larger number of public clonotypes was shared among persistent patients (more than 2,500) than among newly diagnosed patients (around 970). Peripheral blood alone was examined, since thyroid tissue, which constituted the primary lesion, could not be accessed. TRBV28, TRBJ1-2 and TRBJ2-5 were preferentially used in persistent disease, while TRBV20-1 and TRBJ2-1 were favored in newly diagnosed disease. Sequencing and analysis were restricted to the TCR beta chain. Compared with newly diagnosed patients, persistent Graves' disease patients had lower TCR Shannon entropy and fewer highly expanded clones, which suggests clonal expansion. As a limitation, the authors acknowledged that the small sample size may reduce accuracy.

A note on this clonotype: Its antigen is still unknown. No clone much larger than this one lies a single base away; base qualities are absent.

Reading from cysteine to phenylalanine, the CDR3 counts 17 amino acids. The entry retains the CDR3 DNA only, 51 bases that are in frame from base 1. The V end loses 3 bases and the J end loses 3 bases, and a stretch of 22 bases separates them. CDR1 and CDR2 were assigned from the germline V gene as SQVTM and ANQGSEA. The time point label for this specimen denotes: newly diagnosed GD, antithyroid drugs for less than 3 months. For both TCR sequencing and RNA sequencing, RNA was extracted from PBMCs using TRIzol. Graves' disease was diagnosed according to American Thyroid Association guidelines. Recruitment of patients was carried out at an endocrinology department in Xi'an, China. Each patient gave approximately 8.8 milliliters of peripheral blood, collected in an EDTA anticoagulant tube. Ficoll Paque Plus density gradient separation was used to isolate PBMCs, and no further T cell sorting was done. An Agilent 2100 Bioanalyzer and agarose gel were used to check RNA quality, while a NanoDrop 2000 measured RNA concentration.

Libraries were prepared through multiplex PCR. The data were produced on an Illumina HiSeq 4000. TCR beta libraries were built with iRepertoire HTBI primers and Arm-PCR amplification of CDR3 regions. Before sequencing, the PCR products underwent gel purification. Under the source paper's analysis protocol: Across samples, 60 to 70 TRBV and 14 TRBJ segments were identified and used for gene usage analysis of CDR3 amino acid clonotypes. COPE and FqMerger were used to merge filtered high-quality paired reads into contigs. BLAST was used to align contigs to IMGT TRBV, TRBD and TRBJ reference genes, and CDR3 was defined according to IMGT. Clonotypes above 0.1% frequency were classified as highly expanded clones. Shannon entropy was used to measure repertoire diversity, and the Gini coefficient was used to measure V-J evenness. Clonotypes shared by more than one individual were considered public. In-frame beta chains were kept once TCRdb had trimmed the public reads at Q25 with fastp and called clones with MiXCR. Here each entry gathers all rows of one CDR3 protein and keeps the most common genes and DNA. The V and J calls come from TCRdb's annotation, not from the publication. Counted in this sample were 550,000 to 600,000 distinct CDR3 sequences; 16% of them appeared once. Of the sample, approximately 12% is held by the ten largest clones.

The same data also contributed to another study, on T cells in Graves' hyperthyroidism and ophthalmopathy. As described in the second report: Stable Graves' hyperthyroidism was defined as the absence of progression to ophthalmopathy over 18 months of follow-up. The hyperthyroidism patients were between 18 and 65 years old and newly diagnosed, with a disease duration of less than 2 months. Any patient with an uncontrolled infection, another autoimmune disease, pregnancy or lactation was excluded. Clinical symptoms, serum thyroxine and TRAb, thyroid ultrasound, and orbital computed tomography formed the basis for the diagnoses. A first-round RT-PCR of the TCR CDR3 used the HTBI primer set with the Qiagen OneStep RT-PCR kit. Most expanded thyroid clonotypes (frequency above 0.001) were also found in blood, which suggests that blood repertoires may mirror thyroid immune responses. A model built on a 13 V-J signature distinguished ophthalmopathy from stable hyperthyroidism, reaching about 88% sensitivity and 81.08% specificity in cross-validation and 80%/75% in testing. In validation, progression to ophthalmopathy was predicted by the model with roughly 71% sensitivity and 72% to 80% specificity, a median of roughly 6.4 months before onset. TCR V-J signatures able to tell the groups apart were searched for in a discovery cohort of 90 to 100 patients, of whom more than 40 had Graves' ophthalmopathy and under 65 had stable Graves' hyperthyroidism. Prospective prediction of ophthalmopathy was tested in an independent validation cohort of 18 to 20 hyperthyroidism patients and 15 to 17 patients who later progressed to ophthalmopathy. The approximately 97 discovery patients were randomly divided into training and test sets at a 7:3 ratio. In six Graves' hyperthyroidism patients, the study also compared T-cell repertoires from thyroid tissue with T-cell repertoires from blood. After blood sampling, hyperthyroidism patients were treated with methimazole at a starting dose of 30 mg daily, and ophthalmopathy patients were treated with high-dose intravenous methylprednisolone. A second multiplex PCR round built the libraries, followed by size selection and purification. Sequencing of the libraries was done on an Illumina HiSeq2000 using paired-end 100 bp reads. Raw data were processed with SOAPnuke, discarding reads with adapters, uncalled bases, mean Phred below 15, or no exact constant-primer or identifier match. COPE v1.2.5 was used to merge high-quality paired reads, and clonotypes were defined as unique nucleotide sequences. MiTCR v1.1 was used to align clonotypes to the IMGT TRBV, TRBD and TRBJ reference segments. Analysis was restricted to V-J combinations with a frequency above 0.0001, which covered over 98% of repertoires. A TCS score was defined as the ratio between F50 (clonal expansion) and ExV (chaos), using BLOSUM62-based TCRdist between CDR3 peptides within each V-J. Welch's t-statistics and random forest reduced roughly 500 V-J features to 13, which were used in a naive Bayes classifier (R e1071). No statistical method was used to set the sample size in advance, and investigators knew the group allocation. The paper reports TCR Vbeta CDR3 sequencing of 135 peripheral blood samples: 40 or so ophthalmopathy, some 80 hyperthyroidism and approximately 17 progressor patients.

Specimen: peripheral blood mononuclear cells (PBMCs), collected at new diagnosis, from a patient treated with antithyroid drugs. The chain was built from TRBV29-1 and TRBJ2-3; the D gene cannot be named for sure. The clonotype originates from a young man with Graves disease. Donor details come from another sample of the same person, matched by shared clones. For the CDR3, the sequence is CSVDAQGINRFTDTQYF. DNA sequence: TGCAGCGTTGACGCACAAGGAATAAATCGATTTACAGATACGCAGTATTTT.